This is a list of T cell receptor beta chains from one sample in a study of long-term antiretroviral therapy in people with HIV. This table comes from immunoSEQ multiplex PCR, and its TCRdb copy is limited to in-frame clones, with some not included. The data contain tens of thousands of clones, 80% to 90% of them singletons. Source: unsorted PBMCs, taken 0.8 years before starting antiretroviral therapy. Receptors were obtained from a man between 18 and 29 years old with HIV. Each CDR3 is given with its conserved first and last residue. The order of the fields is clone size, J gene, D gene, V gene, CDR3 DNA, CDR3 protein. D genes are given only for firm matches. The size of a clone is reported for some rows only, either as once, few or many, or as a class for expanded clones.

-,TRBJ1-1,-,TRBV30,TGTGCGGCGAGGGGTGGTATATTTGAAGCTTTCTTT,CAARGGIFEAFF
-,TRBJ2-3,-,TRBV28,TGTGCCAGCATAGGGGCAGGGGTTGCAGATACGCAGTATTTT,CASIGAGVADTQYF
few,TRBJ2-1,TRBD2,TRBV7-9,TGTGCCAGCAGCTTAGGGCTCGGGGGGGCAGTTAATGAGCAGTTCTTC,CASSLGLGGAVNEQFF
-,TRBJ2-7,-,TRBV7-9,TGTGCCAGCAGCTTTACGGGAACCTACGAGCAGTACTTC,CASSFTGTYEQYF
-,TRBJ2-2,-,TRBV19,TGTGCCAGTCAAGTAAGGGTCGGGTCAAACACCGGGGAGCTGTTTTTT,CASQVRVGSNTGELFF
-,TRBJ1-1,-,TRBV30,TGTGCCTGGAGTGTATCGGCTGATACTGAAGCTTTCTTT,CAWSVSADTEAFF
-,TRBJ2-7,-,TRBV14,TGTGCCAGCAGCCAATACAGGATTTCCTACGAGCAGTACTTC,CASSQYRISYEQYF
-,TRBJ2-7,-,TRBV4-2,TGTGCCAGCAGCCAAGATCTAGGTACCGACGAGCAGTACTTC,CASSQDLGTDEQYF
-,TRBJ2-3,TRBD2,TRBV4-3,TGCGCCAGCAGCCAAGGATTTAGCGGGGGGGGACTAGATACGCAGTATTTT,CASSQGFSGGGLDTQYF
-,TRBJ2-2,-,TRBV6-1,TGTGCCAGCAGGAGGGTTAGGGAAACCGGGGAGCTGTTTTTT,CASRRVRETGELFF
-,TRBJ2-7,TRBD2,TRBV6-4,TGTGCCAGCAGTAAAAGGACTAGCGGGAGCTCCTACGAGCAGTACTTC,CASSKRTSGSSYEQYF
-,TRBJ2-1,-,TRBV9,TGTGCCAGCAGCGCAACAAGAAGGACTCTGGGTGAGCAGTTCTTC,CASSATRRTLGEQFF
large,TRBJ1-5,TRBD1,TRBV2,TGTGCCAGCAGGGATGAGACAGGGCCTCAGCCCCAGCATTTT,CASRDETGPQPQHF
once,TRBJ1-2,-,TRBV4-3,TGCGCCAGCAGCCAAAGAGGAGAAAACTATGGCTACACCTTC,CASSQRGENYGYTF
-,TRBJ1-1,TRBD1,TRBV7-9,TGTGCCAGCAGCTTAGCGCCGGGACAGGGGCTCACTGAAGCTTTCTTT,CASSLAPGQGLTEAFF
-,TRBJ1-1,-,TRBV29-1,TGCAGCGTTGGGGGGGTTGGCAGGGTAGGATCTGAAGCTTTCTTT,CSVGGVGRVGSEAFF
-,TRBJ2-7,TRBD1,TRBV18,TGTGCCAGCTCACCACCCCGACAGGGCGAGCAGTACTTC,CASSPPRQGEQYF
-,TRBJ2-2,-,TRBV5-4,TGTGCCAGCAGCTCCAGGGGTCTCACCGGGGAGCTGTTTTTT,CASSSRGLTGELFF
-,TRBJ2-5,-,TRBV6-1,TGTGCCAGCAGTGAAACTCGTTCCGGGACCCAGTACTTC,CASSETRSGTQYF
-,TRBJ1-3,-,TRBV2,TGTGCCAGCACAAAGGTAGACACCATATATTTT,CASTKVDTIYF
-,TRBJ2-3,TRBD1,TRBV2,TGTGCCAGCAAGGGGGCGCCGGATACGCAGTATTTT,CASKGAPDTQYF
-,TRBJ1-4,-,TRBV29-1,TGCAGCGCCATGTTGGAGGCCCAACTGTTTTTT,CSAMLEAQLFF
-,TRBJ2-3,-,TRBV7-6,TGTGCCAGCAGCTCGTGGGGCCGCACAGATACGCAGTATTTT,CASSSWGRTDTQYF
-,TRBJ1-1,-,TRBV6-1,TGTGCCAGCAGCCCCACCCCGGACTCGAACACTGAAGCTTTCTTT,CASSPTPDSNTEAFF
-,TRBJ2-5,-,TRBV28,TGTGCCAGCAGTTTAGCTGGGGACGAGACCCAGTACTTC,CASSLAGDETQYF
-,TRBJ1-3,-,TRBV6-5,TGTGCCAGCAGTTCAGGGGCCTCTGGAAACACCATATATTTT,CASSSGASGNTIYF
-,TRBJ1-1,-,TRBV29-1,TGCAGCGTTGAGCATTCAGAGAACACTGAAGCTTTCTTT,CSVEHSENTEAFF
few,TRBJ1-1,-,TRBV7-6,TGTGCCAGCAGCCCCGCCTTGTTCGGCTCGGGCACTGAAGCTTTCTTT,CASSPALFGSGTEAFF
-,TRBJ2-1,-,TRBV10-3,TGTGCCACTGCAAGGGCGGTCTCCTCCTACAATGAGCAGTTCTTC,CATARAVSSYNEQFF
-,TRBJ2-7,TRBD1,TRBV13,TGTGCCAGCAGCCTCGGCGGCCAGGGGGCACGCTACGAGCAGTACTTC,CASSLGGQGARYEQYF